This T cell receptor (beta chain) was captured in a study of T cell clonality in common variable immunodeficiency. Germline loops: CDR1 DFQATT, CDR2 SNEGSKA (reference sequence). This CDR3 has 15 amino acids. V lost 3 bases and J lost 0; bases outside the gene matches: 3. Measured with immunoSEQ multiplex PCR; TCRdb has only the in-frame clones, and not every one. This sample includes approximately 81,000 clones with no singletons; its ten biggest clones take up about 0.8%. Both groups were predominantly of Caucasian heritage. The sample holds many counts of this clone. From the germline J gene comes the end of the CDR3, since the read stops 3 residues before it.

The TCR sequence derives from a person aged 18 to 75 in good health. The rearrangement uses TRBV20-1 and TRBJ2-2; 8 bases line up with TRBD2. The sample consisted of peripheral blood mononuclear cells. The CDR3 spells CSARVLAANTGELFF. CDR3 DNA, as far as it was read: TGCAGTGCTAGGGTACTAGCGGCGAACACCGGGGAG.